Presented here are 25 T cell receptor beta chains from one specimen sequenced in a study of CD8 T cells in Susac syndrome. About 0.45 to 1 ug RNA was reverse transcribed with random hexamers. One entry per CDR3 protein, called by TCRdb with MiXCR from the immunoSEQ multiplex PCR reads. The table lists approximately 180,000 distinct CDR3 sequences, 90% to 96% of them singletons. What was sequenced was CD4+ T cells from PBMCs. These receptors were taken from a human donor with multiple sclerosis.

The V and J genes are TRBV29-1 and TRBJ2-3; D is undetermined. CDR3 length: 13 amino acids. Trimming removed 0 bases at V and 5 bases at J, with 9 bases between. Germline CDR1 SQVTM, CDR2 ANQGSEA. CDR3: CSVEELSGDTQYF. Written as DNA, the CDR3 is TGCAGCGTTGAAGAGCTTTCAGGAGATACGCAGTATTTT.

The chain has TRBV29-1 and TRBJ2-7; 7 bases agree with TRBD2. Germline CDR1 is SQVTM and CDR2 is ANQGSEA. V shed 3 bases, J shed 4 bases, and the junction held 6 bases outside the gene matches. The CDR3 contains 13 residues. The CDR3: CSVEDTRGYEQYF. The CDR3 coding sequence is TGCAGCGTTGAGGACACGCGGGGGTACGAGCAGTACTTC.

The V call is TRBV2, the J call TRBJ1-4; no clear D. Germline loops: CDR1 SNHLY, CDR2 FYNNEI. The germline V and J ends were trimmed by 7 bases and 2 bases, with 11 bases remaining between them. The CDR3 contains 14 residues. The CDR3 reads CASNSFGTNEKLFF. CDR3 in DNA: TGTGCCAGCAACTCGTTTGGTACTAATGAAAAACTGTTTTTT.

V gene TRBV11-3 combines with J gene TRBJ2-7; no reliable D call. Germline V gene data show CDR1 as SGHNT and CDR2 as YENEEA. The CDR3 extends over 15 amino acids. V lost 5 bases and J lost 0, with 14 bases in between. The CDR3: CASSRTPPGSYEQYF. The CDR3 nucleotides are TGTGCCAGCAGCCGGACCCCACCGGGCTCCTACGAGCAGTACTTC.

This clonotype was counted once. The chain is built from TRBV4-2 and TRBJ2-2, with no clear D. The CDR3 covers 15 residues. V was clipped by 2 bases and J by 4 bases, with 11 bases between them. Germline loops: CDR1 LGHNA, CDR2 YNFKEQ. The CDR3 region is CASSQSLDFTGELFF. CDR3 coding DNA: TGTGCCAGCAGCCAAAGTCTTGATTTCACCGGGGAGCTGTTTTTT.

Of note for this clonotype: The junction departs from germline at one end; a sequencing error may be responsible. This chain links TRBV29-1 with TRBJ2-5, with unresolved D. The germline CDR1 and CDR2 sequences are SQVTM and ANQGSEA. The CDR3 is 9 amino acids. The CDR3 region has the DNA TGCAGCGTTGAAGGTTTCCCGGACTTC. It is translated as CSVEGFPDF.

The rearrangement links TRBV12-3 or TRBV12-4 to TRBJ1-5; no clear D gene. V was clipped by 3 bases and J by 0 bases, with 9 bases between them. The CDR3 spans 15 residues. The CDR3 nucleotides read TGTGCCAGCAGTTTGGAATCCCTTAGCAATCAGCCCCAGCATTTT. Translation: CASSLESLSNQPQHF.

The V and J genes are TRBV12-3 or TRBV12-4 and TRBJ1-6; D possibly corresponds to TRBD1 (5 bases). V gave up 6 bases and J gave up 9 bases, with 18 bases separating them. This CDR3 region has 15 residues. The CDR3 DNA is TGTGCCAGCAGCGCGCGGAGGGCCGGGGGTTCACCCCTCCACTTT. Encoded protein: CASSARRAGGSPLHF.

As to this clonotype: At one end, the junction sequence differs from germline, possibly due to a read error. The V call is TRBV18, the J call TRBJ1-5; TRBD1 agrees at 9 bases. The CDR3 loop spans 16 amino acids. The V gene's germline CDR1 is KGHSH and CDR2 LQKENI. CDR3 sequence (DNA): TGTGCCAGCTCGCCACAGGGGGCGGACAGCAATCAGCCCCAGCATTTT. Its translation is CASSPQGADSNQPQHF. Full variable domain (missing parts from reference TRBV18 and TRBJ1-5): NAGVMQNPRHLVRRRGQEARLRCSPMKGHSHVYWYRQLPEEGLKFMVYLQKENIIDESGMPKERFSAEFPKEGPSILRIQQVVRGDSAAYFCASSPQGADSNQPQHFGDGTRLSIL.

The chain recombines TRBV20-1 with TRBJ2-5, with a weak D call TRBD2 (6 bases). Germline V gives CDR1 DFQATT, CDR2 SNEGSKA (reference sequence). Deletions cut 3 bases from V and 0 bases from J, with 14 bases between. The CDR3 extends over 15 amino acids. For the CDR3, the DNA is TGCAGTGCTAGGTCCCCCTGGACTAACCAAGAGACCCAGTACTTC. It is translated as CSARSPWTNQETQYF.

This clonotype was seen only a few times. This chain joins TRBV29-1 and TRBJ1-2; D is uncertain. V was pared by 3 bases and J by 7 bases, with 3 bases between. The CDR3 runs 9 residues. From germline, CDR1 is SQVTM and CDR2 ANQGSEA. This CDR3 reads CSVDGGYTF. The CDR3 bases are TGCAGCGTTGATGGTGGCTACACCTTC.

V gene TRBV7-2 combines with J gene TRBJ1-6; a possible D gene is TRBD1 (5 bases). There are 15 residues in the CDR3. The germline V gene has CDR1 SGHTA and CDR2 FQGNSA. Trimming pared 1 base from V and 6 bases from J, leaving 10 bases between. CDR3: CASSLGSGSNSPLHF. The CDR3 bases are TGTGCCAGCAGCTTAGGATCAGGGAGTAATTCACCCCTCCACTTT. Using reference TRBV7-2 and TRBJ1-6 for the parts outside the CDR3, the full variable domain is GAGVSQSPSNKVTEKGKDVELRCDPISGHTALYWYRQSLGQGLEFLIYFQGNSAPDKSGLPSDRFSAERTGGSVSTLTIQRTQQEDSAVYLCASSLGSGSNSPLHFGNGTRLTVT.

The sample holds one count of this clonotype. This chain connects TRBV7-8 to TRBJ2-3; D is tentatively TRBD1 or TRBD2 (5 bases each). Trimming removed 5 bases at V and 4 bases at J, with 25 bases between. The CDR3 is 18 amino acids. The germline V gene has CDR1 SGHVS and CDR2 FQNEAQ. Here the CDR3 reads CASSRDPTLRGGPDTQYF. The CDR3 region has the DNA TGTGCCAGCAGCCGGGACCCAACCCTCCGGGGTGGGCCAGATACGCAGTATTTT.

The chain employs TRBV19 and TRBJ1-5; perhaps TRBD1 as D (5 bases). There are 15 residues in the CDR3. Trimming removed 3 bases from V and 6 bases from J, with 15 bases in between. In germline, CDR1 is LNHDA, CDR2 SQIVND (reference sequence). The DNA for the CDR3 is TGTGCCAGTAGTATCCAGGGTAGAGATGGTCAGCCCCAGCATTTT. It yields the protein CASSIQGRDGQPQHF.

This rearrangement joins TRBV30 to TRBJ1-1, with TRBD1 as a possible D gene (5 bases). V was cut by 0 bases and J by 2 bases, with 13 bases left in between. The CDR3 extends over 15 amino acids. Germline values: CDR1 GTSNPN, CDR2 SVGIG (reference sequence). CDR3 loop: CAWSVLGRANTEAFF. CDR3 nucleotides: TGTGCCTGGAGTGTACTGGGCAGGGCAAACACTGAAGCTTTCTTT. Variable domain in full (rest from reference TRBV30 and TRBJ1-1): SQTIHQWPATLVQPVGSPLSLECTVEGTSNPNLYWYRQAAGRGLQLLFYSVGIGQISSEVPQNLSASRPQDRQFILSSKKLLLSDSGFYLCAWSVLGRANTEAFFGQGTRLTVV.

V is TRBV6-2 or TRBV6-3 and J is TRBJ1-2; 9 positions agree with TRBD1. The V gene end was trimmed by 6 bases and the J gene end by 6 bases; junction bases not matched to a gene: 14. CDR3 length: 16 residues. Germline CDR1 reads MNHEY; CDR2 reads SVGEGT. CDR3: CASSVATGTGRDGYTF. CDR3 coding DNA: TGTGCCAGCAGCGTAGCGACCGGGACAGGGAGGGATGGCTACACCTTC.

This clonotype was observed a single time. V gene TRBV10-3 combines with J gene TRBJ2-3; 7 positions match TRBD2. The germline V gene has CDR1 ENHRY and CDR2 SYGVKD. V shed 0 bases and J 3 bases; nucleotides not matched to a gene: 3. This CDR3 has 15 amino acids. The CDR3 here is CAISESRGGTDTQYF. Here the CDR3 DNA reads TGTGCCATCAGTGAGTCGCGGGGAGGGACAGATACGCAGTATTTT.

The chain is built from TRBV5-1 and TRBJ1-1, with D possibly matching TRBD1 (6 bases). Germline CDR1 reads SGHRS; CDR2 reads YFSETQ. This CDR3 comprises 14 residues. The V end was cut by 7 bases, the J end by 0 bases, with 13 bases between. Here the CDR3 reads CASGPGAMNTEAFF. CDR3 sequence (DNA): TGCGCCAGCGGGCCAGGGGCCATGAACACTGAAGCTTTCTTT.

The V gene is TRBV20-1, the J gene TRBJ2-7; TRBD2 is a possible D gene (7 bases). V lost 1 base to trimming and J lost 8 bases, with 9 bases between them. Germline loops: CDR1 DFQATT, CDR2 SNEGSKA (reference sequence). This CDR3 has 11 amino acids. The CDR3 reads CSARVGGQQYF. As DNA, the CDR3 is TGCAGTGCTAGAGTGGGGGGGCAGCAGTACTTC.

The V and J genes are TRBV30 and TRBJ1-4; D remains unclear. CDR3 length: 12 amino acids. Between the trimmed V and J ends, which lost 0 bases and 9 bases, there was a span of 8 bases. Germline assignment: CDR1 GTSNPN and CDR2 SVGIG (reference sequence). The CDR3 loop is CAWSVQVQKLFF. The CDR3 DNA is TGTGCCTGGAGTGTACAAGTTCAAAAACTGTTTTTT.

CDR3 DNA: TGCGCCAGCAGCATGGGGGGTCTGGATACGCAGTATTTT. This codes for CASSMGGLDTQYF. The V gene is TRBV5-1, the J gene TRBJ2-3, with D possibly TRBD2 on 6 matching bases. The CDR3 is 13 residues long. V lost 4 bases, J lost 6 bases, and 12 bases lay in between. CDR1 and CDR2 from the germline V gene are SGHRS and YFSETQ.

The chain links TRBV20-1 to TRBJ1-1; 10 bases match TRBD1. The CDR3 contains 16 residues. The V gene's germline CDR1 is DFQATT and CDR2 SNEGSKA (reference sequence). Unmatched junction bases numbered 14, after V lost 3 bases and J lost 7 bases. This CDR3 is CSASGLDRGITGEAFF. The CDR3 nucleotides read TGCAGTGCTAGTGGCTTGGACAGGGGGATCACAGGTGAAGCTTTCTTT.

This clonotype appeared a single time. The chain links TRBV7-6 to TRBJ2-7; 9 bases map to TRBD1. V lost 5 bases, J lost 6 bases, and 5 bases stayed unmatched. The CDR3 has 13 residues. Germline V CDR1 and CDR2: SGHVS, FNYEAQ. For the CDR3, the DNA is TGTGCCAGCAGCAAGGGACAGGGAGGCGAGCAGTACTTC. Its translation: CASSKGQGGEQYF. The full variable domain, completed using reference TRBV7-6 and TRBJ2-7, is GAGVSQSPRYKVTKRGQDVALRCDPISGHVSLYWYRQALGQGPEFLTYFNYEAQQDKSGLPNDRFSAERPEGSISTLTIQRTEQRDSAMYRCASSKGQGGEQYFGPGTRLTVT.

The chain recombines TRBV5-1 with TRBJ2-2; 11 nucleotides match TRBD2. Germline V gene lookup returns CDR1 SGHRS and CDR2 YFSETQ. After removal of 4 bases from V and 0 bases from J, the junction contained 5 bases not matched to a gene. The CDR3 consists of 17 residues. CDR3 sequence: CASSRDSGGANTGELFF. The CDR3 DNA reads TGCGCCAGCAGCCGTGATAGCGGGGGGGCGAACACCGGGGAGCTGTTTTTT.

The chain combines TRBV3-1 with TRBJ1-2; 7 bases line up with TRBD1. The CDR3 is 13 amino acids. The trim removed 0 bases at V and 7 bases at J, leaving 2 bases unmatched. Germline V gene data show CDR1 as LGHDT and CDR2 as YNNKEL (reference sequence). Here the CDR3 DNA reads TGTGCCAGCAGCCAAGAGAGGGGGCCTGGCTACACCTTC. Its protein product is CASSQERGPGYTF.